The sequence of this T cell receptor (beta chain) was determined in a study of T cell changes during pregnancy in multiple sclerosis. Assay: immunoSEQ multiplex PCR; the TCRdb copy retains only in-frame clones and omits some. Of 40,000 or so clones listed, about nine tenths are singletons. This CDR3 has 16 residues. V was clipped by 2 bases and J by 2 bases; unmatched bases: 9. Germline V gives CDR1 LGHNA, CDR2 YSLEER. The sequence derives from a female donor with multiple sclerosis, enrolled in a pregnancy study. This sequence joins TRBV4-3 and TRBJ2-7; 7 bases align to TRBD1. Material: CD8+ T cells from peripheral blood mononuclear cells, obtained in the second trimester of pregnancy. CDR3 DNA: TGCGCCAGCAGCCAACTCCTTGGGGGACAGACCTACGAGCAGTACTTC. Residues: CASSQLLGGQTYEQYF.